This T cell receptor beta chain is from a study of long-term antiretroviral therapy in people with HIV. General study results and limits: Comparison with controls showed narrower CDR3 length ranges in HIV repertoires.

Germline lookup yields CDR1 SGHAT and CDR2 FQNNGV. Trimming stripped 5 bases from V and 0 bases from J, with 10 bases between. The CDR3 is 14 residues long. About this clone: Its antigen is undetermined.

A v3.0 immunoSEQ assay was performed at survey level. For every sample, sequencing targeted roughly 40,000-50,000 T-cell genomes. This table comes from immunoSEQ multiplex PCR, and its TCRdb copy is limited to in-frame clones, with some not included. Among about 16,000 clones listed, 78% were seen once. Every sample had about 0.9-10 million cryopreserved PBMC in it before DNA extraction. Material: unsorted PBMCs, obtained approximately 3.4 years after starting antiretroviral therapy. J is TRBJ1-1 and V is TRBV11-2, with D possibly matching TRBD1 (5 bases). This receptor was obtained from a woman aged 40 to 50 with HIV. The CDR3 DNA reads TGTGCCAGCAGCCCGGGGACCATGAACACTGAAGCTTTCTTT. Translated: CASSPGTMNTEAFF.